These 8 T cell receptor beta chains originate from one sample sequenced in a study of cytomegalovirus exposure and HLA in healthy donors. TCRdb keeps only in-frame clones here, not all; method: immunoSEQ multiplex PCR. The data show 240,000 or so clones, approximately 86% seen once. The sequencing sample was made of PBMCs. These receptors came from a woman in her 30s in good health and CMV-seropositive.

The V call is TRBV5-1, the J call TRBJ2-2; 8 nucleotides align to TRBD2. In germline, CDR1 is SGHRS, CDR2 YFSETQ. Germline trimming cut 1 base from V and 4 bases from J; bases unmatched to any gene: 3. This CDR3 spans 15 amino acids. CDR3 sequence: CASSLTLAATGELFF. CDR3 in DNA: TGCGCCAGCAGCTTGACACTAGCGGCCACCGGGGAGCTGTTTTTT.

The genes are TRBV11-3 and TRBJ2-2; 7 bases are a match to TRBD1. Germline assignment: CDR1 SGHNT and CDR2 YENEEA. There are 17 residues in the CDR3. The J segment lost 0 bases and the V segment lost 7 bases, leaving 11 bases of the junction unmatched. The CDR3 sequence is CASTSTWDSANTGELFF. CDR3 coding DNA: TGTGCCAGCACCTCCACATGGGACAGCGCGAACACCGGGGAGCTGTTTTTT.

The genes are TRBV5-1 and TRBJ2-1, with D possibly being TRBD2 (6 bases). V lost 4 bases and J 0 bases, leaving 17 bases between the germline ends. This CDR3 contains 17 residues. Germline CDR1 and CDR2: SGHRS and YFSETQ. CDR3 in DNA: TGCGCCAGCAGCCCGGACCCTAGCGCAAGCTCCTACAATGAGCAGTTCTTC. Residues: CASSPDPSASSYNEQFF.

This clone was recorded only once. The rearrangement joins TRBV6-5 to TRBJ1-2, with a weak D call TRBD1 (5 bases). Germline assignment: CDR1 MNHEY and CDR2 SVGAGI. This CDR3 has 14 residues. V lost 0 bases and J 5 bases, leaving 10 bases between the germline ends. CDR3 DNA sequence: TGTGCCAGCAGTTACTCGACAGAACTATATGGCTACACCTTC. Its translation: CASSYSTELYGYTF.

The J gene is TRBJ2-5, the V gene TRBV28, with 7 nucleotides matching TRBD2. The length of the CDR3 is 16 residues. Per the germline V gene, CDR1 is MDHEN and CDR2 is SYDVKM. The V and J ends lost 1 base and 7 bases, in that order; junction bases with no gene match: 12. CDR3 sequence reads: CASSLSGGRIGGTQYF. CDR3 coding DNA: TGTGCCAGCAGTTTATCGGGCGGGAGAATCGGAGGGACCCAGTACTTC.

The chain is built from TRBV5-1 and TRBJ2-5, with a possible D match to TRBD2 (5 bases). With 0 bases removed from V and 5 bases from J, the gap between germline ends came to 11 bases. This CDR3 has 14 residues. Germline assignment: CDR1 SGHRS and CDR2 YFSETQ. CDR3 in amino acids: CASSLAGDGETQYF. Here the CDR3 DNA reads TGCGCCAGCAGCTTGGCCGGGGATGGGGAGACCCAGTACTTC.

The genes are TRBV5-1 and TRBJ2-7; TRBD2 matches at 8 bases. The CDR3 contains 15 residues. Trimming took 2 bases from V and 2 from J; bases not matched to a gene: 6. From germline, CDR1 is SGHRS and CDR2 YFSETQ. The CDR3 spells CASSLLAADTYEQYF. The CDR3 nucleotides read TGCGCCAGCAGCTTACTAGCGGCTGACACCTACGAGCAGTACTTC.

The V gene is TRBV27, the J gene TRBJ2-6; a weak D match, TRBD1 (5 bases). The CDR3 sequence is 15 residues long. V was shortened by 2 bases and J by 3 bases, with 8 bases between the two germline ends. Per germline, CDR1 MNHEY and CDR2 SMNVEV (reference sequence). For the CDR3, the DNA is TGTGCCAGCAGTTTAATAGGGGTTGGGGCCAACGTCCTGACTTTC. It codes for CASSLIGVGANVLTF.